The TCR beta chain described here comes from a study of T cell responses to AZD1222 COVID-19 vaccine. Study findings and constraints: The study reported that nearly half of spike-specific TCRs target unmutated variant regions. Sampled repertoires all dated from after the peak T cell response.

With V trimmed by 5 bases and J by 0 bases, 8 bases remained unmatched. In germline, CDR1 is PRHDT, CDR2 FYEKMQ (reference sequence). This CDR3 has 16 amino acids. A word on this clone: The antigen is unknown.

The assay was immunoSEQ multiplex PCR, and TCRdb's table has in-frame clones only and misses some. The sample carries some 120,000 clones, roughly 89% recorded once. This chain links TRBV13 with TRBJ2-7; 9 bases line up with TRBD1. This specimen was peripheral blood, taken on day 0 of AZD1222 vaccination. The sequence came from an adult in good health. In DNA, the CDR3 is TGTGCCAGCAGCCCGACCGGGACAGGGTACTCCTACGAGCAGTACTTC. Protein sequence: CASSPTGTGYSYEQYF.